This TCR beta chain was found in a study of PD-1 blockade in classical Hodgkin lymphoma. The CDR3 contains 13 residues. V was clipped by 5 bases and J by 8 bases; unmatched bases: 6. Looked up from germline, CDR1 is LNHDA and CDR2 is SQIVND (reference sequence). General study results and limits: TCR diversity at baseline was reported to be reduced in newly diagnosed patients relative to healthy donors.

Each patient relapsed following autologous stem cell transplantation, and prior brentuximab vedotin exposure differed. Classification of best responses gave complete response, partial response or progressive disease. Sequenced by immunoSEQ multiplex PCR; TCRdb stores in-frame clones only, minus some. This sample has roughly 90,000 clones, with 75% to 85% found just once. Regarding this clone: What it binds is not known.

The sequencing used peripheral blood mononuclear cells (PBMCs), collected before the second cycle of nivolumab. The origin of this receptor is a human donor with classical Hodgkin lymphoma. The chain links TRBV19 to TRBJ2-1, with 7 bases that match TRBD1. The CDR3 loop is CASSPDRVDEQFF. The CDR3 bases are TGTGCCAGTAGTCCCGACAGGGTGGATGAGCAGTTCTTC.